Sequencing of this T cell receptor (beta chain) was carried out in a study of technical replicates of blood from a handful of donors. TCRdb's copy holds only in-frame clones and misses some; the assay was immunoSEQ multiplex PCR. In the table there are under 100,000 clones, roughly 96% of which are singletons. The sequence was obtained from a human donor in good health. The sample comprised T cells isolated from PBMCs.

As DNA, the CDR3 is TGTGCCAGCAGCTCGGGACAGGGAAACACCATATATTTT. Amino acid sequence: CASSSGQGNTIYF. J is TRBJ1-3 and V is TRBV5-4; 7 bases are a match to TRBD1. CDR1 is SGHNT and CDR2 is YYREEE in the germline V gene (reference sequence). The CDR3 consists of 13 residues. J lost 4 bases, V lost 3 bases, and 1 base had no gene match.